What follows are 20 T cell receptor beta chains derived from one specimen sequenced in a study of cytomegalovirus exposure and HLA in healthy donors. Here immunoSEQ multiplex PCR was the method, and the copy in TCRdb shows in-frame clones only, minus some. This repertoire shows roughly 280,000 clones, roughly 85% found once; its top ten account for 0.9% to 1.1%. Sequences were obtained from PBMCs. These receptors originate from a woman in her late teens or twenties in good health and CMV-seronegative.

The CDR3 nucleotides read TGTGCCAGCAGTTTTGACAGCTACAATGAGCAGTTCTTC. Protein sequence: CASSFDSYNEQFF. The chain recombines TRBV6-5 with TRBJ2-1, with a possible D match to TRBD1 (5 bases). Germline CDR1 reads MNHEY; CDR2 reads SVGAGI. V lost 4 bases and J 3 bases, leaving 7 bases between the germline ends. The CDR3 consists of 13 residues.

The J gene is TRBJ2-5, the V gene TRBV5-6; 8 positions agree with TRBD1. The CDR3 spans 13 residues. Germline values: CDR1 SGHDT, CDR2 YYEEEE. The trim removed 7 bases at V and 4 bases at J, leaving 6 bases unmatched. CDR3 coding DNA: TGTGCCAGCGAGACAGGGGATGGAGAGACCCAGTACTTC. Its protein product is CASETGDGETQYF.

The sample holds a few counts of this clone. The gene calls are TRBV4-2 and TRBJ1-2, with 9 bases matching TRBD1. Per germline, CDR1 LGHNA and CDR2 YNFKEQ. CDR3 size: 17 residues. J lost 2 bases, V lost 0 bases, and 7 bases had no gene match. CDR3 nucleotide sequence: TGTGCCAGCAGCCAAGAACCCGACGGGACAGGGAACTATGGCTACACCTTC. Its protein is CASSQEPDGTGNYGYTF.

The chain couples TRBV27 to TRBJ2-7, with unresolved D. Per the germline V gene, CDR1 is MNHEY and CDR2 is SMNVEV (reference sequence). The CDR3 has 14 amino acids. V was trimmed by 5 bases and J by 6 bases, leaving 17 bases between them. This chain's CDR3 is CASSLSRDLLEQYF. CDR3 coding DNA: TGTGCCAGCAGTCTCTCTAGAGACCTACTCGAGCAGTACTTC.

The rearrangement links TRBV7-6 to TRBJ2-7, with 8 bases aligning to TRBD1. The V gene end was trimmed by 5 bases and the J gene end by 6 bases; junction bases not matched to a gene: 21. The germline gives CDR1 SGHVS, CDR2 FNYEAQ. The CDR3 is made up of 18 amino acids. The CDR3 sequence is CASSPTPPVLGTGTEQYF. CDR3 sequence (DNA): TGTGCCAGCAGCCCGACCCCCCCCGTTTTGGGGACAGGAACCGAGCAGTACTTC.

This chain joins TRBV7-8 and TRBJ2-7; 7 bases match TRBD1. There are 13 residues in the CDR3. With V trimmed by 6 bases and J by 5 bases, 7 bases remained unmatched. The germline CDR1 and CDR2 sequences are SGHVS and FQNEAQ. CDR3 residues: CASSSDRMNEQYF. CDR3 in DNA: TGTGCCAGCAGTTCGGACAGGATGAACGAGCAGTACTTC.

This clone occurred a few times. CDR3 in DNA: TGTGCCTGGTCCCTGAGTTGGGAAGCTTTCTTT. Its translation is CAWSLSWEAFF. The V call is TRBV30, the J call TRBJ1-1; no clear D gene. V was pared by 5 bases and J by 8 bases, with 12 bases between. CDR3 length equals 11 residues. The germline V gene encodes CDR1 GTSNPN and CDR2 SVGIG (reference sequence).

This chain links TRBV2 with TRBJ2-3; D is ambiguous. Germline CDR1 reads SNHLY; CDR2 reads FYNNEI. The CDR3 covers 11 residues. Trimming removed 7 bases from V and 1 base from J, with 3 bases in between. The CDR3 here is CASTGTDTQYF. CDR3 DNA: TGTGCCAGCACTGGCACAGATACGCAGTATTTT.

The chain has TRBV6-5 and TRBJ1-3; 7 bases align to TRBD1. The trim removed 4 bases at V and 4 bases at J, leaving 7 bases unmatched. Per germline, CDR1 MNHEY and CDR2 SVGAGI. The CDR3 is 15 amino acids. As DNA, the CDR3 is TGTGCCAGCAGTTTGACAGGGTACACGGGAAACACCATATATTTT. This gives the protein CASSLTGYTGNTIYF.

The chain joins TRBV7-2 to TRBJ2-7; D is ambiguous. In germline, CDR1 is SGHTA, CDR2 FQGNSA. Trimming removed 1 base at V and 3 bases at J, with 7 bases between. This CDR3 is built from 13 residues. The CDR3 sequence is CASSLGLNYEQYF. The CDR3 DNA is TGTGCCAGCAGCTTAGGACTGAACTACGAGCAGTACTTC.

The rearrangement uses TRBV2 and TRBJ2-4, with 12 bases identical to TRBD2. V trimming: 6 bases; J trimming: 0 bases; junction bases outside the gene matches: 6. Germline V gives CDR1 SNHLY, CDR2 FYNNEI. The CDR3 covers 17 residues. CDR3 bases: TGTGCCAGCAGGACTAGCGGGAGTGGGCTAGCCAAAAACATTCAGTACTTC. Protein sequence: CASRTSGSGLAKNIQYF.

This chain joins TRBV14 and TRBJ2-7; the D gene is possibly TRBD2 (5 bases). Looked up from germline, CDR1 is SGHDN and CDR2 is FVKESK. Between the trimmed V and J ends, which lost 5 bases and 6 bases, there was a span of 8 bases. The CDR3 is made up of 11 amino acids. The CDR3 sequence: CASSVTSEQYF. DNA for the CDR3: TGTGCCAGCAGCGTTACTAGCGAGCAGTACTTC. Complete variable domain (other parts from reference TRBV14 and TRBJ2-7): EAGVTQFPSHSVIEKGQTVTLRCDPISGHDNLYWYRRVMGKEIKFLLHFVKESKQDESGMPNNRFLAERTGGTYSTLKVQPAELEDSGVYFCASSVTSEQYFGPGTRLTVT.

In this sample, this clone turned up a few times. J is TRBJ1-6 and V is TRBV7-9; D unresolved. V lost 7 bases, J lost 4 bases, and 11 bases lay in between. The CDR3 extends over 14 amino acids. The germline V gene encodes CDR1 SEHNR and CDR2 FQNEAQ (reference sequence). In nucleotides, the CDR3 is TGTGCCAGCACCATTGAACAGTATAATTCACCCCTCCACTTT. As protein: CASTIEQYNSPLHF.

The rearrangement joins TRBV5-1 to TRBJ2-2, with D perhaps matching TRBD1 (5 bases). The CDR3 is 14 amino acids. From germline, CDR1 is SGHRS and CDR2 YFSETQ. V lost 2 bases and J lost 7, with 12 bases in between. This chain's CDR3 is CASSFWGNDGELFF. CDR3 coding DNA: TGCGCCAGCAGCTTTTGGGGCAATGACGGGGAGCTGTTTTTT.

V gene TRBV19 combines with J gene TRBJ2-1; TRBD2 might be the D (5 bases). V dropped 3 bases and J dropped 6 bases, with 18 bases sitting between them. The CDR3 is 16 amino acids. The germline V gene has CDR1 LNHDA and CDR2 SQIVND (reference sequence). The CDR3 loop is CASSINSPAAGNEQFF. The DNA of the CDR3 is TGTGCCAGTAGTATTAATTCCCCAGCGGCTGGCAATGAGCAGTTCTTC.

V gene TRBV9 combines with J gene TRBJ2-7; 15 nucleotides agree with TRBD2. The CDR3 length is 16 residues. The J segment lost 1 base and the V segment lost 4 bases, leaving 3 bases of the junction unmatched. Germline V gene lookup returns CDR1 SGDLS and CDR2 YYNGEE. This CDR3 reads CASSFGTSGGSYEQYF. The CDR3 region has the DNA TGTGCCAGCAGCTTCGGGACTAGCGGGGGGTCCTACGAGCAGTACTTC.

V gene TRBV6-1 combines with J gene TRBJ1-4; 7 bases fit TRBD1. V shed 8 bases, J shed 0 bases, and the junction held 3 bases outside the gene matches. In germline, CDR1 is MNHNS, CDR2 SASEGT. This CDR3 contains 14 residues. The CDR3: CASRQGATNEKLFF. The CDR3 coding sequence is TGTGCCAGCCGACAGGGAGCAACTAATGAAAAACTGTTTTTT.

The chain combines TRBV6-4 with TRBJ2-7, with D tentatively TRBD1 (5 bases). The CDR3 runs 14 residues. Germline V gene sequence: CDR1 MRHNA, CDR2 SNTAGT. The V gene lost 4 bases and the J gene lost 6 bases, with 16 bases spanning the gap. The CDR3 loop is CASSVEAGLREQYF. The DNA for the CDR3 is TGTGCCAGCAGTGTAGAAGCAGGGCTCCGCGAGCAGTACTTC.

The CDR3 protein is CASSFSGTNTGELFF. CDR3 DNA: TGTGCCAGCAGTTTTTCGGGAACGAACACCGGGGAGCTGTTTTTT. This chain connects TRBV27 to TRBJ2-2; D possibly corresponds to TRBD2 (5 bases). V was shortened by 3 bases and J by 0 bases, with 8 bases between the two germline ends. This CDR3 is 15 amino acids long. Germline loops: CDR1 MNHEY, CDR2 SMNVEV (reference sequence).

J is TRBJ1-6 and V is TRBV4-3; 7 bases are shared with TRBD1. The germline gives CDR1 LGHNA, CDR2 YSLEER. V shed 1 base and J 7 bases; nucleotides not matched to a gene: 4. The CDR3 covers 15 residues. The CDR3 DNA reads TGCGCCAGCAGCCAAGCCGACAGGGCAAATTCACCCCTCCACTTT. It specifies CASSQADRANSPLHF.